A selection of T cell receptor beta chains follows, all from one sample in a study of monozygotic twins with inflammatory bowel disease. TCRdb re-called the 5' RACE reads; one entry per CDR3 protein, DNA not given. Recorded for this sample: roughly 330,000 distinct CDR3 sequences. Source material: blood. The source is a human donor with ulcerative colitis or Crohn's disease, or a healthy co-twin of an affected twin (not recorded which). Each CDR3 is given with its conserved first and last residue.

>TRBV12-3/TRBV12-4|TRBJ1-4
CASSFGGGGVKPFF
>TRBV20-1|TRBJ2-7
CSASRLAGGFFYEQYF
>TRBV4-2|TRBJ2-2
CASSQDRSGELFF
>TRBV4-2|TRBJ2-5
CASSQDREARYF
>TRBV6-5|TRBJ1-5
CASSYGRGGNQPQHF
>TRBV7-8|TRBJ1-3
CASSMNGQISGNTIYF
>TRBV12-3/TRBV12-4|TRBJ1-1
CASSRRGENTEAFF
>TRBV20-1|TRBJ2-1
CSAEVLRGRNEQFF
>TRBV6-2/TRBV6-3|TRBJ1-1
CASSPRQGNTEAFF
>TRBV27|TRBJ1-4
CASTIGNRQGRLFF
>TRBV27|TRBJ1-5
CASSFPGTGGNKYSNQPQHF
>TRBV7-2|TRBJ1-6
CASSPGWTPLHF
>TRBV20-1|TRBJ1-2
CSARARAVDGYTF
>TRBV28|TRBJ2-5
CASSLRGPGTGQYF
>TRBV5-1|TRBJ1-2
CASSLAGGSPLYGYTF
>TRBV28|TRBJ2-1
CASSFMGLAGGEQFF
>TRBV6-1|TRBJ2-7
CASSRGLAGAYEQYF
>TRBV6-2/TRBV6-3|TRBJ1-5
CASSPYGQGTFSNQPQHF
>TRBV5-1|TRBJ1-2
CASSWTNYGYTF
>TRBV7-9|TRBJ1-5
CASSYAGGQGSQPQHF
>TRBV29-1|TRBJ1-3
CSVGDPGNTIYF
>TRBV5-1|TRBJ2-7
CASSQNTGEQYF
>TRBV4-3|TRBJ2-7
CASSQDLSPGYEQYF
>TRBV12-3/TRBV12-4|TRBJ2-1
CASSTRVTYNEQFF
>TRBV11-2|TRBJ1-5
CASSLPRGESNQPQHF
>TRBV25-1|TRBJ2-2
CASSGPLAGGPGELFF
>TRBV28|TRBJ1-5
CASSFGGNGNQPQHF
>TRBV7-8|TRBJ1-6
CASSREGQGPSPLHF
>TRBV10-3|TRBJ2-2
CAISGLAGGRTGELFF
>TRBV12-3/TRBV12-4|TRBJ2-4
CASSPNKEYIQYF
>TRBV12-3/TRBV12-4|TRBJ2-7
CASSFSQAGISYEQYF
>TRBV29-1|TRBJ2-5
CSAEGGRQETQYF
>TRBV29-1|TRBJ2-2
CSVESARTPTGELFF
>TRBV6-2/TRBV6-3|TRBJ1-5
CASTWRRASGNQPQHF
>TRBV24-1|TRBJ2-3
CATSDHRAKTQYF
>TRBV5-1|TRBJ1-1
CASSVQQGINTEAFF
>TRBV9|TRBJ2-7
CASSVEGRTLDEQYF
>TRBV19|TRBJ1-1
CASSHPAIFRGKNTEAFF
>TRBV18|TRBJ1-1
CASSPGMKNTEAFF
>TRBV20-1|TRBJ2-4
CSASSGAKNMQYF
>TRBV7-2|TRBJ1-6
CASSRNRPSSYNSPLHF
>TRBV7-9|TRBJ2-7
CASSRDRTGQYF
>TRBV5-1|TRBJ2-1
CASSLVKRANRDNEQFF
>TRBV3-1|TRBJ2-1
CANSSPSGMTYNEQFF
>TRBV10-3|TRBJ1-1
CAISGLNTEAFF
>TRBV5-1|TRBJ1-2
CASSLAGTGYGYTF
>TRBV5-1|TRBJ2-3
CASTPGQGSSGTDTQYF